This TCR beta chain was obtained from a study of blood T cell repertoires in COVID-19. Looked up from germline, CDR1 is MNHNY and CDR2 is SVGAGI (reference sequence). This CDR3 comprises 11 residues. V shed 8 bases and J shed 9 bases, with 13 bases lying between them. As handled by the study authors: Reference gene primer amplification in the assay estimated nucleated cell counts. Profiling relied on immunoSEQ multiplex PCR, and the TCRdb table lists in-frame clones only, not all of them. The D gene and trimming were derived from the DNA, and the V and J assignments and clone size from that table. The data show roughly 200,000 clones, 80% to 95% seen once.

This TCR derives from a middle-aged man with acute or convalescent COVID-19. The sequencing sample was made of peripheral blood. The genes are TRBV6-6 and TRBJ1-1; D might be TRBD1 (5 bases). DNA of the CDR3: TGTGCCAGCTCCGCGGACATAAAAGCTTTCTTT. It yields the protein CASSADIKAFF.